A single sample gave rise to the 17 T cell receptor beta chains below, sequenced in a study of cytomegalovirus exposure and HLA in healthy donors. Primers for the PCR totalled 60 Vbeta and 13 Jbeta. The table came from immunoSEQ multiplex PCR; TCRdb's copy has only in-frame clones and leaves some out. The repertoire holds 95,000 to 150,000 clones, with roughly 80% as singletons. The sample comprised PBMCs. These receptors all come from a man aged 50 or older in good health and CMV-seronegative.

Points on this clone: Relative to the germline gene, one junction end is altered; a read error may explain this. The V and J genes are TRBV18 and TRBJ1-5; a possible D gene is TRBD1 (6 bases). The length of the CDR3 is 15 residues. Germline-derived CDR1 and CDR2 are KGHSH and LQKENI. The DNA for the CDR3 is TGTGCCAGCTCACCTACAGGGAGTAGCGATCAGCCCCAGCATTTT. Translated: CASSPTGSSDQPQHF.

The chain carries TRBV5-6 and TRBJ2-5, with TRBD1 identical over 7 bases. The CDR3 is 14 residues long. Germline V CDR1 and CDR2: SGHDT, YYEEEE. The V and J ends lost 4 bases and 5 bases, in that order; junction bases with no gene match: 8. CDR3 DNA sequence: TGTGCCAGCAGCCGAGACAGGGTCATGGAGACCCAGTACTTC. Protein sequence: CASSRDRVMETQYF.

The chain joins TRBV5-1 to TRBJ2-5; 15 nucleotides align to TRBD2. Germline V lookup: CDR1 SGHRS, CDR2 YFSETQ. The V gene end was trimmed by 4 bases and the J gene end by 6 bases; junction bases not matched to a gene: 7. The CDR3 sequence is 16 residues long. This CDR3 is CASSPGTSGGIQTQYF. The CDR3 DNA follows: TGCGCCAGCAGCCCCGGGACTAGCGGGGGGATTCAGACCCAGTACTTC.

This clone appeared once. The genes are TRBV19 and TRBJ2-1, with D possibly matching TRBD2 (6 bases). The V gene's germline CDR1 is LNHDA and CDR2 SQIVND (reference sequence). This CDR3 contains 13 residues. Trimming took off 3 bases at V and 4 bases at J, with 7 bases between the two ends. The CDR3, as DNA: TGTGCCAGTAGTATGGCGGGATACAATGAGCAGTTCTTC. This codes for CASSMAGYNEQFF. The full variable domain, with the rest looked up from reference TRBV19 and TRBJ2-1, is DGGITQSPKYLFRKEGQNVTLSCEQNLNHDAMYWYRQDPGQGLRLIYYSQIVNDFQKGDIAEGYSVSREKKESFPLTVTSAQKNPTAFYLCASSMAGYNEQFFGPGTRLTVL.

The chain recombines TRBV20-1 with TRBJ2-1, with D hard to call. The CDR3 consists of 10 residues. The germline V gene encodes CDR1 DFQATT and CDR2 SNEGSKA (reference sequence). V lost 5 bases, J lost 4 bases, and 3 bases lay in between. The CDR3 loop reads CSALYNEQFF. The CDR3 region has the DNA TGCAGTGCTCTGTACAATGAGCAGTTCTTC.

The chain has TRBV7-2 and TRBJ2-5; 10 bases align to TRBD1. TRBJ2-7 explains the end of the DNA better; the J call may be wrong. The germline CDR1 and CDR2 sequences are SGHTA and FQGNSA. The CDR3 contains 13 residues. The CDR3 reads CASSEGTGVEQYF. The CDR3 DNA follows: TGTGCCAGCAGCGAAGGGACAGGGGTCGAGCAGTACTTC.

In its sample, this clone was seen once. This chain joins TRBV2 and TRBJ1-1; TRBD1 matches 9 bases. Looked up from germline, CDR1 is SNHLY and CDR2 is FYNNEI. This CDR3 comprises 14 residues. V was pared by 5 bases and J by 3 bases, with 4 bases of the junction left unmatched. CDR3 loop: CASSNRGRDTEAFF. DNA of the CDR3: TGTGCCAGCAGTAACAGGGGGCGCGACACTGAAGCTTTCTTT.

The chain uses TRBV5-1 and TRBJ2-1, with D tentatively TRBD1 (5 bases). Germline assignment: CDR1 SGHRS and CDR2 YFSETQ. Trimming removed 3 bases at V and 5 bases at J, with 12 bases between. The CDR3 extends over 14 amino acids. The CDR3 nucleotides are TGCGCCAGCAGCTGGTCAGGGCGAGACAATGAGCAGTTCTTC. Translating gives CASSWSGRDNEQFF.

The chain couples TRBV28 to TRBJ2-7; 7 bases are a match to TRBD1. V gave up 2 bases and J gave up 4 bases; unmatched junction bases: 5. In germline, CDR1 is MDHEN, CDR2 SYDVKM. The CDR3 consists of 14 residues. The CDR3 DNA reads as TGTGCCAGCAGTTTACCGGGACAGCAGTACGAGCAGTACTTC. Translated, it gives CASSLPGQQYEQYF. The full variable domain, with the rest looked up from reference TRBV28 and TRBJ2-7, is DVKVTQSSRYLVKRTGEKVFLECVQDMDHENMFWYRQDPGLGLRLIYFSYDVKMKEKGDIPEGYSVSREKKERFSLILESASTNQTSMYLCASSLPGQQYEQYFGPGTRLTVT.

This clone was seen once. The chain carries TRBV5-1 and TRBJ2-7; weak D call: TRBD2 (6 bases). The germline V gene has CDR1 SGHRS and CDR2 YFSETQ. The CDR3 is 15 amino acids. Trimming took 2 bases from V and 0 from J, leaving 12 bases between them. The CDR3: CASSFGWRGSYEQYF. CDR3 coding DNA: TGCGCCAGCAGCTTCGGCTGGAGGGGCTCCTACGAGCAGTACTTC.

The V call is TRBV5-5, the J call TRBJ1-5; TRBD1 matches at 7 bases. CDR1 SGHKS and CDR2 YYEKEE come from the germline V gene (reference sequence). V shed 1 base and J 5 bases; nucleotides not matched to a gene: 6. The CDR3 covers 15 residues. CDR3 nucleotide sequence: TGTGCCAGCAGCTTGTTATCTACAGGGGATCAGCCCCAGCATTTT. Residues: CASSLLSTGDQPQHF.

V is TRBV28 and J is TRBJ2-5, with TRBD1 matching 8 bases. The J segment lost 5 bases and the V segment lost 6 bases, leaving 5 bases of the junction unmatched. Germline-derived CDR1 and CDR2 are MDHEN and SYDVKM. The CDR3 spans 13 residues. The CDR3 reads CASRRTGNETQYF. The CDR3 DNA sequence: TGTGCCAGCAGGAGGACAGGGAACGAGACCCAGTACTTC.

The chain employs TRBV5-5 and TRBJ2-1; D may be TRBD1 (5 bases). V was pared by 4 bases and J by 10 bases, with 15 bases between. Germline CDR1 is SGHKS and CDR2 is YYEKEE (reference sequence). The CDR3 sequence is 13 residues long. CDR3 in amino acids: CASSRPGQGEQFF. In DNA, the CDR3 is TGTGCCAGCAGCCGTCCGGGTCAGGGCGAGCAGTTCTTC.

The CDR3 sequence is CASSLAGMGQDTQYF. The CDR3, as DNA: TGCGCCAGCAGCTTGGCCGGTATGGGGCAAGATACGCAGTATTTT. V gene TRBV5-1 combines with J gene TRBJ2-3; D may be TRBD1 (5 bases). CDR3 size: 15 residues. With 0 bases removed from V and 5 bases from J, the gap between germline ends came to 13 bases. CDR1 and CDR2 from the germline V gene are SGHRS and YFSETQ.

This clone was counted between two and nine times. In DNA, the CDR3 is TGCGCCAGCACGGGAGGACAGAGTGAAGCTTTCTTT. Protein sequence: CASTGGQSEAFF. V and J are TRBV10-2 and TRBJ1-1; D might be TRBD1 (6 bases). V lost 7 bases and J 7 bases, leaving 13 bases between the germline ends. CDR1 WSHSY and CDR2 SAAADI come from the germline V gene. The CDR3 is 12 residues long.

This clone was picked up one time. A read error may account for a junction end that differs from germline. This chain uses TRBV7-9 with TRBJ2-7, with 9 nucleotides matching TRBD1. The CDR3 covers 15 residues. CDR1 and CDR2 (germline): SEHNR, FQNEAQ (reference sequence). CDR3 in DNA: TGTTCCAGCAGCTTCGACAGGGGGAGTTCCTACGAGCAGTACTTC. It codes for CSSSFDRGSSYEQYF. The entire variable domain, with the rest obtained from reference TRBV7-9 and TRBJ2-7, is as follows: DTGVSQNPRHKITKRGQNVTFRCDPISEHNRLYWYRQTLGQGPEFLTYFQNEAQLEKSRLLSDRFSAERPKGSFSTLEIQRTEQGDSAMYLCSSSFDRGSSYEQYFGPGTRLTVT.

The rearrangement uses TRBV9 and TRBJ2-7; D gene unclear. The ends were cut back, 0 bases at V and 2 bases at J, with 15 bases in the middle. The CDR3 covers 16 residues. Germline lookup yields CDR1 SGDLS and CDR2 YYNGEE. The CDR3: CASSVATGGPAYEQYF. The CDR3 nucleotides read TGTGCCAGCAGCGTAGCAACTGGCGGTCCAGCCTACGAGCAGTACTTC.